Listed below are T cell receptor beta chains from one sample, sequenced in a study of blood T cell repertoires in COVID-19. The data were produced by immunoSEQ multiplex PCR, yet TCRdb's version contains in-frame clones alone and is incomplete. The sample lists 110,000 to 150,000 clones; around 89% were seen once. The sequenced sample was peripheral blood. The receptors originated from a woman aged 55-70 years with active COVID-19. The CDR3 runs from the conserved cysteine through the conserved F or W. A D gene is named only where the DNA matches it firmly. Clone size is given for some rows only: seen once, a few or many times, or a class if the clone is expanded.

d_gene	v_gene	j_gene	abundance	CDR3nt	CDR3aa
TRBD1	TRBV24-1	TRBJ2-1	once	TGTGCCACCAGTGATCCCCGACAGGGGGCGATCTCCTACAATGAGCAGTTCTTC	CATSDPRQGAISYNEQFF
TRBD2	TRBV18	TRBJ2-1	-	TGTGCCAGCTCACCGGTCGCGGGAGGTTCGAATGAGCAGTTCTTC	CASSPVAGGSNEQFF
-	TRBV5-6	TRBJ1-6	-	TGTGCCACCTCACCTGGGGGGGGCGAAGGCCTAAAGGGAAATTCACCCCTCCACTTT	CATSPGGGEGLKGNSPLHF
-	TRBV2	TRBJ1-3	-	TGTGCCAGCAGTGTCATGGGGAGCTCTGGAAACACCATATATTTT	CASSVMGSSGNTIYF
-	TRBV28	TRBJ2-3	-	TGTGCCAGCAGTTTTGGCGGGACCCCAGATACGCAGTATTTT	CASSFGGTPDTQYF
TRBD2	TRBV29-1	TRBJ2-1	-	TGCAGCGTCGGGACTAGCGGGATCAATGAGCAGTTCTTC	CSVGTSGINEQFF
TRBD1	TRBV11-2	TRBJ2-7	-	TGTGCCAGCAGCCTAGGGACAGACTACGAGCAGTACTTC	CASSLGTDYEQYF
-	TRBV5-4	TRBJ2-7	-	TGTGCCAGCAGCTTCCCCCCGACAGGTTCCGAGCAGTACTTC	CASSFPPTGSEQYF
-	TRBV27	TRBJ2-5	-	TGTGCCAGCAGTCCCCGACGAGGGGAGACCCAGTACTTC	CASSPRRGETQYF
-	TRBV14	TRBJ1-6	-	TGTGCCAGCAGCCGATCCATCGGGACACCCAATTCACCCCTCCACTTT	CASSRSIGTPNSPLHF
TRBD1	TRBV29-1	TRBJ2-2	once	TGCAGCGTGTCCACAGGGGCCGGGGAGCTGTTTTTT	CSVSTGAGELFF
TRBD1	TRBV27	TRBJ1-6	-	TGTGCCAGCTCACCCGGGACAGGGGGTAATTATAATTCACCCCTCCACTTT	CASSPGTGGNYNSPLHF
TRBD2	TRBV19	TRBJ2-2	once	TGTGCCAGTAGTAGCGGGGGTAGGACCGGGGAGCTGTTTTTT	CASSSGGRTGELFF
-	TRBV6-5	TRBJ2-4	-	TGTGCCAGCAGTTACTCTAGGGGCCTAACCAAAAACATTCAGTACTTC	CASSYSRGLTKNIQYF
TRBD2	TRBV7-3	TRBJ2-1	-	TGTGCCAGCAGCTTTCTAGCGGGAGGCTATGAGCAGTTCTTC	CASSFLAGGYEQFF
-	TRBV6-2/TRBV6-3	TRBJ2-2	-	TGTGCCAGCAGTTACTTTAACAACTACCAGGGTGGGAACACCGGGGAGCTGTTTTTT	CASSYFNNYQGGNTGELFF
TRBD1	TRBV7-8	TRBJ2-7	-	TGTGCCAGCAGCATAGATAACAGGGGCGAGCAGTACTTC	CASSIDNRGEQYF
TRBD1	TRBV19	TRBJ1-1	-	TGTGCCAGTAGTTTGAGACGGACAGGGCGAGCGAACACTGAAGCTTTCTTT	CASSLRRTGRANTEAFF
-	TRBV5-1	TRBJ2-1	-	TGCGCCAGCTCTCTTGACCAGGGATACAATGAGCAGTTCTTC	CASSLDQGYNEQFF
-	TRBV9	TRBJ2-6	few	TGTGCCAGCAGCGTCTGGGGCGGTGGGGCCAACGTCCTGACTTTC	CASSVWGGGANVLTF
TRBD2	TRBV7-9	TRBJ2-5	-	TGTGCCAGCAGCCAATGGGCTAGCGGAGGACAAGAGACCCAGTACTTC	CASSQWASGGQETQYF
TRBD2	TRBV13	TRBJ2-3	-	TGTGCCAGCAGCGGGACTAGCGGGACTAGTACAGATACGCAGTATTTT	CASSGTSGTSTDTQYF
TRBD2	TRBV4-3	TRBJ2-2	-	TGCGCCAGCAGCCAAGAGGGGTCTAGCGGGAGGGGCGGGGAGCTGTTTTTT	CASSQEGSSGRGGELFF
TRBD2	TRBV5-4	TRBJ2-3	once	TGTGCCAGCAGCTCCCCTAGCGGCCCGAGCACAGATACGCAGTATTTT	CASSSPSGPSTDTQYF
-	TRBV11-1	TRBJ2-3	once	TGTGCCAGCGCCAGGGGCCGTCTAAGTCCAGATACGCAGTATTTT	CASARGRLSPDTQYF
-	TRBV7-8	TRBJ2-1	-	TGTGCCAGCAGCTCCGTATATATCCGGGAGAAGTACAATGAGCAGTTCTTC	CASSSVYIREKYNEQFF
TRBD2	TRBV5-4	TRBJ2-2	-	TGTGCCAGCAGCTTTGCGGGAGGGGACACCGGGGAGCTGTTTTTT	CASSFAGGDTGELFF
TRBD1	TRBV28	TRBJ2-7	-	TGTGCCAGCAGTTTAGCAGGGGGCCAATACGAGCAGTACTTC	CASSLAGGQYEQYF
TRBD1	TRBV19	TRBJ1-1	-	TGTGCCAGTAGTACCCGGGACAGGCGCGCTTCGGCTTTCTTT	CASSTRDRRASAFF
TRBD2	TRBV19	TRBJ2-4	-	TGTGCCAGTACCGGGACTAGCGGAGGAGCCAAAAACATTCAGTACTTC	CASTGTSGGAKNIQYF
-	TRBV30	TRBJ2-2	-	TGTGCCTGGAGTACTCTTGGCTTAGGGAGCGGGGAGCTGTTTTTT	CAWSTLGLGSGELFF
TRBD1	TRBV13	TRBJ2-1	-	TGTGCCAGCAGCCCACCTCGACAGGGTCCCCTGCCCTACAATGAGCAGTTCTTC	CASSPPRQGPLPYNEQFF
-	TRBV11-2	TRBJ2-1	-	TGTGCCAGCAGCTCGTCAGCACTAGGCGGGTTCTTC	CASSSSALGGFF
TRBD2	TRBV5-1	TRBJ2-7	-	TGCGCCAGCAGCTTGTTTCTAACTAGCGGCCCTTACGAGCAGTACTTC	CASSLFLTSGPYEQYF
TRBD2	TRBV11-2	TRBJ2-7	few	TGTGCCAGCAGCTTCGGGACTATGACCGAAGCTAGGGACTTC	CASSFGTMTEARDF
-	TRBV6-5	TRBJ2-7	-	TGTGCCAGCAGTTACCCGGGGTCCTACGAGCAGTACTTC	CASSYPGSYEQYF
TRBD2	TRBV5-6	TRBJ2-5	-	TGTGCCAGCAGCTTAGGGACTAGCCGTGAGACCCAGTACTTC	CASSLGTSRETQYF
TRBD2	TRBV7-3	TRBJ2-1	-	TGTGCCAGCAGCGCCGGGACTAGCGGTGAGCAGTTCTTC	CASSAGTSGEQFF
TRBD1	TRBV28	TRBJ1-2	-	TGTGCCAGCAGTTTAGGTGGCCCCCCTCAGGGGGCCTACTATGGCTACACCTTC	CASSLGGPPQGAYYGYTF
TRBD1	TRBV5-1	TRBJ1-2	-	TGCGCCAGCAGCACGACGGACAGGGGAAACTATGGCTACACCTTC	CASSTTDRGNYGYTF
-	TRBV10-1	TRBJ1-2	few	TGCGCCAGCAGTGATACAGGGCTACGCGTCTATGGCTACACCTTC	CASSDTGLRVYGYTF
-	TRBV28	TRBJ1-5	once	TGTGCCAGCAGTTACGGGAGATTACAGCCCCAGCATTTT	CASSYGRLQPQHF
-	TRBV7-3	TRBJ2-2	-	TGTGCCAGCAGCCTACTCGGCACCGGGGAGCTGTTTTTT	CASSLLGTGELFF
-	TRBV25-1	TRBJ2-5	few	TGTGCCAGCAGTCGTAGGTCCGGGGAGACCCAGTACTTC	CASSRRSGETQYF
-	TRBV30	TRBJ1-1	-	TGTGCCTGGAGAGGTTTGAGGGCAGGGAACACTGAAGCTTTCTTT	CAWRGLRAGNTEAFF
TRBD2	TRBV23-1	TRBJ2-7	few	TGCGCCAGCAGTCAATCGGAGAGGGCGACTAGCGGGAGCACCTACGAGCAGTACTTC	CASSQSERATSGSTYEQYF
TRBD2	TRBV6-5	TRBJ2-7	-	TGTGCCAGCAGTTACTCGAGAGCGGGAGGGACCTACGAGCAGTACTTC	CASSYSRAGGTYEQYF
-	TRBV6-2/TRBV6-3	TRBJ1-1	-	TGTGCCAGCAGTTACCCGCTAGGGGGGGGCACTGAAGCTTTCTTT	CASSYPLGGGTEAFF
-	TRBV7-3	TRBJ2-5	-	TGTGCCAGCTCCCCGGTTGGGCCGAATACCCAAGAGACCCAGTACTTC	CASSPVGPNTQETQYF
TRBD2	TRBV19	TRBJ2-5	-	TGTGCCAGTAGTTTAAAACCGGGACTAGCGGCTTTAGGGACCCAGTACTTC	CASSLKPGLAALGTQYF
-	TRBV28	TRBJ2-7	few	TGTGCCAGCAGTATGCAGGTCTTCCCCTACGAGCAGTACTTC	CASSMQVFPYEQYF
-	TRBV18	TRBJ2-3	once	TGTGCCAGCTCCCAGAGCGTTCAAGGCACAGATACGCAGTATTTT	CASSQSVQGTDTQYF
TRBD1	TRBV28	TRBJ1-6	-	TGTGCCAGCAGTCCGGGACAGACGATGAATAATTCACCCCTCCACTTT	CASSPGQTMNNSPLHF
TRBD1	TRBV12-3/TRBV12-4	TRBJ1-2	-	TGTGCCAGCAGTCGGACAGGCAACTATGGCTACACCTTC	CASSRTGNYGYTF